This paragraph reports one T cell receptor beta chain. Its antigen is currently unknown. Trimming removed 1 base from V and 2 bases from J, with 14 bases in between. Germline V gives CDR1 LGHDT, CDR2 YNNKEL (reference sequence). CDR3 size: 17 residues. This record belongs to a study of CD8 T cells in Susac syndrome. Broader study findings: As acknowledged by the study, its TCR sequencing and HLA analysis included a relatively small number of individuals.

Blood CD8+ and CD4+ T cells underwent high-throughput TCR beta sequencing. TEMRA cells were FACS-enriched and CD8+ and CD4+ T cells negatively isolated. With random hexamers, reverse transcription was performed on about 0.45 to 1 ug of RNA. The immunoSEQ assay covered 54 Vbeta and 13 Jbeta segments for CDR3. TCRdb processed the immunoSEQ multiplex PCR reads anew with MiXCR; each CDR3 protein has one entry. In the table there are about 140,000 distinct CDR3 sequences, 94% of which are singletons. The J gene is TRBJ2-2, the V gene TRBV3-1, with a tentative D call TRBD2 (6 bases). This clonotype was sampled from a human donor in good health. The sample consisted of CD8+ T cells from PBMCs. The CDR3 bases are TGTGCCAGCAGCCAAGCCCTGGCACTAGCAAACACCGGGGAGCTGTTTTTT. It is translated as CASSQALALANTGELFF.